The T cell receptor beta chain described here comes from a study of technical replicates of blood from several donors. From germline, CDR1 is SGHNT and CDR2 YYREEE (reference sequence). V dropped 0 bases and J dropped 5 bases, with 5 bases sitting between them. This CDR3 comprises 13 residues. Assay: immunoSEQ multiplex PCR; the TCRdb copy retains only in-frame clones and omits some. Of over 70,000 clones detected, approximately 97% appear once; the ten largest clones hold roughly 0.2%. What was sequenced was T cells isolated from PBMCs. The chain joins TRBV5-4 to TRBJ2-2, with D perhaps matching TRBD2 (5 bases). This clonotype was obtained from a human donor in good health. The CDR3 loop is CASSLAGTGELFF. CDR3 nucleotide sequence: TGTGCCAGCAGCTTGGCGGGGACCGGGGAGCTGTTTTTT.